Sequencing of this T cell receptor beta chain was carried out in a study of T cell responses to AZD1222 COVID-19 vaccine. Produced via immunoSEQ multiplex PCR; TCRdb's table is partial and in-frame only. This sample carries roughly 120,000 clones, approximately 90% of them seen once, and the ten largest clones take around 3.8%. The CDR3 covers 18 residues. V was clipped by 0 bases and J by 0 bases, with 14 bases between them. CDR1 is ENHRY, CDR2 SYGVKD, per germline. Concerning this clone: No antigen is known for it.

Findings and caveats of the study: The sample set comprised mostly white British donors with more females, and clonal diversity was possibly underestimated. Nearly half of unique spike-specific TCRs reportedly avoided B.1.351 and B.1.1.7 mutated regions. Increased Spike-specific TCR breadth and depth were observed after two AZD1222 doses.

Sequencing was performed on peripheral blood, taken 28 days after the second AZD1222 dose. The rearrangement links TRBV10-3 to TRBJ1-4, with D possibly TRBD1 on 5 matching bases. The sequence derives from an adult who received the AZD1222 COVID-19 vaccine. The CDR3: CAISESGIVGATNEKLFF. CDR3 nucleotide sequence: TGTGCCATCAGTGAGTCCGGGATTGTGGGGGCAACTAATGAAAAACTGTTTTTT.